This T cell receptor (beta chain) was documented in a study of OX40 agonist ivuxolimab in advanced cancers. Looking at the study overall: With ivuxolimab, an agonistic anti-OX40 (CD134) antibody, patients were treated.

Overall study results and limits: Both blood CD4+ and CD8+ T cells showed clonal growth by week 6 at 0.1 to 3.0 mg/kg. More expanded clones were found, on average, in CD8+ than in CD4+ T cells.

Here immunoSEQ multiplex PCR was the method, and the copy in TCRdb shows in-frame clones only, minus some. The sample lists 30,000 to 40,000 clones, 80% to 90% occurring once. Remarks on this clone: Its target is unknown. At one of its ends the junction is not consistent with the germline gene, which may arise from a read error.

The TCR comes from an adult with an advanced solid tumor such as melanoma, head and neck, liver or kidney cancer. The material was CD4+ or CD8+ T cells sorted from blood, obtained in a trial of the OX40 agonist ivuxolimab.

Here the CDR3 DNA reads TGTGCTAGCAGCTTGTCCCGGGACAGGGTCACGGAGCAGTACTTC. It is translated as CASSLSRDRVTEQYF. This chain links TRBV7-7 with TRBJ2-7; 9 bases are shared with TRBD1. The CDR3 has 15 residues. Germline assignment: CDR1 SSHAT and CDR2 FNYEAQ (reference sequence).